This entry lists 7 T cell receptor beta chains sequenced from one sample in a study of blood T cell repertoires in COVID-19. Assay: immunoSEQ multiplex PCR; the TCRdb copy retains only in-frame clones and omits some. Here the sample spans about 80,000 clones, more than 70% being singletons. Sequences were obtained from peripheral blood. The receptors were sampled from a man in his sixties with active or convalescent COVID-19.

The chain uses TRBV6-5 and TRBJ2-1; possible D gene TRBD2, 6 bases. Germline values: CDR1 MNHEY, CDR2 SVGAGI. This CDR3 is 15 amino acids long. V dropped 5 bases and J dropped 0 bases, with 11 bases sitting between them. CDR3 DNA sequence: TGTGCCAGCAGTCGGGACTCCAGCTCCTACAATGAGCAGTTCTTC. Amino acids: CASSRDSSSYNEQFF.

The V and J genes are TRBV6-6 and TRBJ2-5; D not resolved. The CDR3 consists of 13 residues. V lost 6 bases, J lost 3 bases, and 11 bases lay in between. Germline CDR1 reads MNHNY; CDR2 reads SVGAGI (reference sequence). DNA for the CDR3: TGTGCCAGCAGGAGAGGAGTGGAAGAGACCCAGTACTTC. Translation: CASRRGVEETQYF.

The J gene is TRBJ1-2, the V gene TRBV7-2; a possible D gene is TRBD1 (6 bases). From germline, CDR1 is SGHTA and CDR2 FQGNSA. Trimming cost V 1 base and J 6 bases, with 21 bases left between them. The CDR3 contains 17 residues. CDR3 coding DNA: TGTGCCAGCAGCTTAGGGGGGACACGGGCGGAGTTGGATGGCTACACCTTC. Translating gives CASSLGGTRAELDGYTF.

The gene calls are TRBV5-6 and TRBJ1-2; D possibly corresponds to TRBD1 (6 bases). Trimming left V 4 bases short and J 5 bases short, with 15 bases between. The CDR3 runs 14 residues. Germline CDR1 SGHDT, CDR2 YYEEEE. CDR3 sequence: CASSPTGILYGYTF. Written as DNA, the CDR3 is TGTGCCAGCAGCCCGACAGGAATCCTATATGGCTACACCTTC. Combining the CDR3 with reference TRBV5-6 and TRBJ1-2 gives the whole variable domain DAGVTQSPTHLIKTRGQQVTLRCSPKSGHDTVSWYQQALGQGPQFIFQYYEEEERQRGNFPDRFSGHQFPNYSSELNVNALLLGDSALYLCASSPTGILYGYTFGSGTRLTVV.

This clone appeared a few times. Other DNA sequences within the sample encode an identical CDR3. The chain links TRBV4-3 to TRBJ2-1; 12 bases match TRBD2. V shed 2 bases and J 6 bases; nucleotides not matched to a gene: 2. Germline values: CDR1 LGHNA, CDR2 YSLEER. This CDR3 contains 15 residues. Written as DNA, the CDR3 is TGCGCCAGCAGCCAACCTAGCGGGGGGGTCAATGAGCAGTTCTTC. Protein: CASSQPSGGVNEQFF.

V is TRBV4-3 and J is TRBJ1-5; D unclear. V was trimmed by 0 bases and J by 9 bases, leaving 9 bases between them. The CDR3 covers 13 residues. CDR1 is LGHNA, CDR2 YSLEER, per germline. The CDR3 protein is CASSQDPGTPQHF. The CDR3 DNA reads TGCGCCAGCAGCCAAGATCCGGGTACGCCCCAGCATTTT.

The rearrangement joins TRBV19 to TRBJ2-7; 9 nucleotides match TRBD1. Germline loops: CDR1 LNHDA, CDR2 SQIVND (reference sequence). V lost 7 bases, J lost 5 bases, and 9 bases stayed unmatched. This CDR3 region has 14 residues. CDR3 amino acids: CASNQPGQGNEQYF. Written as DNA, the CDR3 is TGTGCCAGTAACCAACCGGGACAGGGCAACGAGCAGTACTTC.